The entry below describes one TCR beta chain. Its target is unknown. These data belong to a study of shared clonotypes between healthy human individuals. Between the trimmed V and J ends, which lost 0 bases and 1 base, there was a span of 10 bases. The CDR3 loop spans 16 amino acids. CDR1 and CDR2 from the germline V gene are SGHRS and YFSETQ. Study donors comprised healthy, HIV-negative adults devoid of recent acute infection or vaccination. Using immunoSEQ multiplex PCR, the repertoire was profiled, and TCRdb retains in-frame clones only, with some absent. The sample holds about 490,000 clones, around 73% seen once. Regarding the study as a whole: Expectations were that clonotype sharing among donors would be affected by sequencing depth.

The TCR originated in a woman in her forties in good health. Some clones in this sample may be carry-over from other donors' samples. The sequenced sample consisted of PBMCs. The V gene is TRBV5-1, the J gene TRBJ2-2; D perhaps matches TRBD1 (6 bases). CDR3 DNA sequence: TGCGCCAGCAGCTTGGGGCCGACAGGGAACACCGGGGAGCTGTTTTTT. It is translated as CASSLGPTGNTGELFF.